This T cell receptor (beta chain) derives from a study of blood T cell repertoires in COVID-19. Looking at the study overall: COVID-19 samples from acute and convalescent phases originated in the United States, Italy and Spain.

V was pared by 4 bases and J by 1 base, with 8 bases between. Germline CDR1 is SGHRS and CDR2 is YFSETQ. The CDR3 length is 13 residues. As handled by the study authors: Amplification of reference gene primers was used by the study to estimate nucleated cell counts. This table comes from immunoSEQ multiplex PCR, and its TCRdb copy is limited to in-frame clones, with some not included. For V, J and clone size, that table is used; D and trimming come from the DNA. In the table there are more than 150,000 clones, approximately 80% of which are singletons. Participants came from around 25 US areas, aged roughly 18 to 95 years.

This sequence originates from a woman aged 55-70 years who had recovered from COVID-19. The source material was PBMCs or T cells enriched from blood (not recorded which). The rearrangement uses TRBV5-1 and TRBJ2-5, with TRBD2 as a possible D gene (5 bases). The CDR3 DNA reads TGCGCCAGCAGCGCGAGCGGCCAAGAGACCCAGTACTTC. Translating it yields CASSASGQETQYF.